This TCR beta chain was retrieved from a study of shared clonotypes between healthy human individuals (dated by TCRdb to about 2020). The study in broad terms: The cohort included a few men and a couple of women between 18 and 49 years of age. For each donor, three plates each were used for CD4 naive and CD4 memory, two plates were used for CD8 naive, and one plate was used for CD8 memory. Leukapheresis yielded between about 0.94 and 9 billion PBMCs per donor. Different laboratories and diverse techniques were used to prepare libraries and sequence TCR repertoires, to increase sequencing depth and limit assay-specific biases. The study deeply sequenced blood TCR repertoires of about 5 healthy adults to estimate repertoire size and the extent of clonotype sharing between individuals.

Overall study outcomes, separate from this receptor: Compared with non-shared clonotypes, clonotypes shared by all four sorted-subset donors had higher generation probabilities. Rarefaction of sorted-subset datasets indicated incomplete sequencing despite the large sequencing depth. Pairwise subsampling indicated that sequencing depth was expected to affect the degree of clonotype sharing among donors. When a handful of donors were compared, the shared fraction of clonotypes was about 5% for naive CD4, approximately 3.5% for naive CD8, more than 2% for memory CD4, and less than 0.45% for memory CD8. Because the study included a small number of donors, the genetic and exposure-history diversity represented was limited. Naive subsets generally had larger estimated clonotype richness than memory subsets did. Sampling was restricted to blood, and TCR repertoires in tissue are likely to differ from TCR repertoires in blood.

Cut back by 0 bases and 5 bases, the V and J ends lie 8 bases apart. The cysteine opens and the phenylalanine closes a CDR3 of 14 amino acids. The retained sequence is limited to the CDR3, 42 bases, with the frame set at the first base. As encoded in the germline V gene, CDR1 is SGHVS while CDR2 is FQNEAQ. Using the deep immunoSEQ assay, multiplex PCR amplified TCR CDR3 regions from genomic DNA. For each cell subset, the extracted genomic DNA was distributed evenly across all wells of several immunoSEQ 96-well plates, and each plate served as one replicate. Each replicate PCR for sorted subsets received around 200 ng genomic DNA, equal to tens of thousands of T cell genomes. The purified libraries were quantified using a Qubit 3.0 fluorometer, sized with a Bioanalyzer 2100, and then quantified again using the KAPA Library Quantification kit. Each immunoSEQ 96-well plate was sequenced on its own single-read 150-cycle Illumina NextSeq 550 flow cell. The original pipeline was this. Because the immunoSEQ output included only junctional sequences and no quality scores, the filtering could not be the same as the filtering used for full-length reads. To assign V/J genes and CDR3, sequences were annotated using PyIR, a Python wrapper for IgBLAST v1.9, with IMGT germline references. Reads were removed for weak V/J assignments (E-value above 1e-6), missing CDR3, stop codons, out-of-frame junctions, or ambiguous translated residues. V3J clonotypes were defined as sequences sharing an identical inferred V gene, J gene, and CDR3 amino acid sequence. To compute the percentage overlap between repertoires, the number of shared unique clonotypes was divided by the size of the smaller repertoire. Richness of each repertoire was evaluated using RTK rarefaction, the Chao1 estimator, and Recon v2.1 estimates of unobserved clonotypes. Generation probabilities were computed with OLGA for all TCRbeta clonotypes obtained by the gDNA method from four donors. TCRdb's version of the immuneACCESS table is confined to in-frame rearrangements and falls short of the full clone set. An unresolved V gene accounts for under half of the shortfall where checked; the remainder is of unknown origin. D and trimming come from the DNA, and the V and J calls and clone size come from that table. The sample table contains hundreds of thousands of clones; only one count was recorded for approximately 97% of them. The ten biggest clones cover about 0.25% of the sample.

A word on this clone: The clone's antigen remains unknown. Base qualities were left out, and no much larger clone turns up one base away.

CD8 naive samples were obtained by positive selection for CCR7 among CD45RO-negative cells, yielding a CD45RA+CCR7+ population from which TemRA cells were excluded. Donors were healthy HIV-negative adults with no recently reported acute infections or vaccinations. Every donor was a Caucasian adult residing in Nashville, Tennessee, USA. After blood collection by leukapheresis, PBMCs were isolated using Ficoll-Histopaque density gradient centrifugation and then cryopreserved in the vapor phase of liquid nitrogen. Analytical flow cytometry was used to check the purity and quantity of each magnetically sorted T cell population. From each sorted fraction, genomic DNA was isolated and quantified by UV absorbance on a Nanodrop 2000c.

The sample was naive CD8+ T cells sorted from blood. The sample's cell subset or site, from its label and the paper: CD45RA+CCR7+. The V and J segments used are TRBV7-8 and TRBJ2-1; the D gene remains uncertain. The TCR originated in a man aged 25 to 45 in good health. This receptor carries the CDR3 CASSLAWPNNEQFF. Here is the DNA: TGTGCCAGCAGCTTAGCCTGGCCCAACAATGAGCAGTTCTTC. The reference TRBV7-8 and TRBJ2-1 proteins fill in what lies around the CDR3, so the full variable domain reads GAGVSQSPRYKVAKRGQDVALRCDPISGHVSLFWYQQALGQGPEFLTYFQNEAQLDKSGLPSDRFFAERPEGSVSTLKIQRTQQEDSAVYLCASSLAWPNNEQFFGPGTRLTVL.